Below are 15 T cell receptor beta chains sequenced from a single sample in a study of neurological immune-mediated disorders. MiXCR, run by TCRdb on the 5' RACE reads, gives a single entry per CDR3 protein. This repertoire shows tens of thousands of distinct CDR3 sequences, about 9.4% found once; its top ten account for 9.5% to 10%. Noted time point: longitudinal time-point 1 (baseline). What was sequenced was PBMCs. Receptors originate from a young man in good health.

This clonotype was counted at least ten times. The chain employs TRBV20-1 and TRBJ2-7; D gene ambiguous. The V end was cut by 7 bases, the J end by 6 bases, with 13 bases between. There are 11 residues in the CDR3. Per the germline V gene, CDR1 is DFQATT and CDR2 is SNEGSKA (reference sequence). Here the CDR3 DNA reads TGCAGTGAGGGTACCACCTCCGAGCAGTACTTC. Its protein product is CSEGTTSEQYF.

The rearrangement joins TRBV7-2 to TRBJ2-1; D assignment may be TRBD1 or TRBD2 (5 bases each). V lost 2 bases to trimming and J lost 4 bases, with 18 bases between them. CDR1 is SGHTA, CDR2 FQGNSA, per germline. The CDR3 sequence is 17 residues long. CDR3: CASSLTGQMRAYNEQFF. The CDR3 DNA sequence: TGTGCCAGCAGCTTAACCGGACAAATGAGGGCTTACAATGAGCAGTTCTTC.

This clonotype has a count of ten or more. The chain joins TRBV28 to TRBJ2-7; D uncertain. The germline gives CDR1 MDHEN, CDR2 SYDVKM. The V gene lost 4 bases and the J gene lost 0 bases, with 4 bases spanning the gap. The CDR3 totals 12 residues. The CDR3 nucleotides are TGTGCCAGCAGTTACTTCTCCTACGAGCAGTACTTC. Amino acids: CASSYFSYEQYF.

This clonotype showed up just a few times. The V gene is TRBV4-1, the J gene TRBJ2-1; perhaps TRBD1 as D (5 bases). CDR1 is MGHRA, CDR2 YSYEKL, per germline. The CDR3 is 16 amino acids. V shed 4 bases and J shed 7 bases, with 20 bases lying between them. CDR3 loop: CASSPDHFRGANEQFF. In nucleotides, the CDR3 is TGCGCCAGCAGCCCAGATCATTTTAGGGGCGCAAATGAGCAGTTCTTC.

In this sample, this clonotype turned up many times. The CDR3, as DNA: TGCAGTGTTTCCGGACAGGTTTCCTCTGGAAACACCATATATTTT. It codes for CSVSGQVSSGNTIYF. The V call is TRBV20-1, the J call TRBJ1-3; TRBD1 aligns across 7 bases. Germline lookup yields CDR1 DFQATT and CDR2 SNEGSKA (reference sequence). CDR3 length: 15 residues. Trimming at V came to 7 bases and at J to 0 bases, leaving 9 bases not matched to a gene.

This clonotype was found many times. The chain couples TRBV12-3 or TRBV12-4 to TRBJ2-7; D unclear. V lost 6 bases and J 0 bases, leaving 6 bases between the germline ends. CDR3 length: 12 amino acids. This CDR3 reads CASSHSSYEQYF. CDR3 in DNA: TGTGCCAGCAGCCATAGCTCCTACGAGCAGTACTTC.

The chain joins TRBV5-1 to TRBJ2-3, with TRBD1 identical over 9 bases. With V trimmed by 4 bases and J by 10 bases, 10 bases remained unmatched. Germline values: CDR1 SGHRS, CDR2 YFSETQ. The CDR3 is made up of 14 amino acids. The CDR3 protein is CASSVRDRESSQYF. CDR3 DNA sequence: TGCGCCAGCAGCGTCCGGGACAGGGAAAGTTCGCAGTATTTT. Supplemented by reference TRBV5-1 and TRBJ2-3, the full variable domain reads KAGVTQTPRYLIKTRGQQVTLSCSPISGHRSVSWYQQTPGQGLQFLFEYFSETQRNKGNFPGRFSGRQFSNSRSEMNVSTLELGDSALYLCASSVRDRESSQYFGPGTRLTVL.

This clonotype was seen repeatedly, ten times or more. This rearrangement joins TRBV27 to TRBJ1-5; D gene ambiguous. Germline V gene sequence: CDR1 MNHEY, CDR2 SMNVEV (reference sequence). There are 17 residues in the CDR3. The V end was cut by 3 bases, the J end by 3 bases, with 18 bases between. CDR3 coding DNA: TGTGCCAGCAGTTTGGGGTCCCCCCTCCGATTCAATCAGCCCCAGCATTTT. It translates to CASSLGSPLRFNQPQHF.

This clonotype has ten or more counts. This chain uses TRBV6-6 with TRBJ2-3; no reliable D call. This CDR3 has 16 amino acids. With 6 bases removed from V and 0 bases from J, the gap between germline ends came to 16 bases. Germline CDR1 reads MNHNY; CDR2 reads SVGAGI (reference sequence). CDR3 in amino acids: CASSRPYYSSTDTQYF. CDR3 DNA sequence: TGTGCCAGCAGCCGACCGTACTACTCTAGCACAGATACGCAGTATTTT.

A remark on this clonotype: A read error may explain this, as a much larger clone is one base away. This CDR3 is CASSLNVGGEQFF. CDR3 bases: TGCGCCAGCAGCTTGAACGTAGGCGGAGAGCAGTTCTTC. The chain employs TRBV5-1 and TRBJ2-1; D is ambiguous. The germline CDR1 and CDR2 sequences are SGHRS and YFSETQ. This CDR3 has 13 amino acids. Trimming removed 1 base from V and 10 bases from J, with 12 bases in between.

This clonotype has ten or more counts. This chain joins TRBV4-1 and TRBJ2-7, with TRBD1 identical over 9 bases. With V trimmed by 3 bases and J by 7 bases, 7 bases remained unmatched. The CDR3 totals 14 residues. In germline, CDR1 is MGHRA, CDR2 YSYEKL. This CDR3 reads CASSQPQGAEEQYF. The CDR3 bases are TGCGCCAGCAGCCAGCCACAGGGGGCTGAAGAGCAGTACTTC.

This clonotype was observed at least ten times. V usage is TRBV29-1 and J usage is TRBJ2-6, with a possible D match to TRBD1 (6 bases). This CDR3 spans 16 amino acids. Germline CDR1 is SQVTM and CDR2 is ANQGSEA. The V gene lost 3 bases and the J gene lost 0 bases, with 12 bases spanning the gap. The CDR3 DNA is TGCAGCGTTGATGGGGGCGTCAGCTCTGGGGCCAACGTCCTGACTTTC. Protein: CSVDGGVSSGANVLTF. Filled out from reference TRBV29-1 and TRBJ2-6, the complete variable domain reads SAVISQKPSRDICQRGTSLTIQCQVDSQVTMMFWYRQQPGQSLTLIATANQGSEATYESGFVIDKFPISRPNLTFSTLTVSNMSPEDSSIYLCSVDGGVSSGANVLTFGAGSRLTVL.

This clonotype was seen at least ten times. One end of the junction varies from germline; a read error may be responsible. V usage is TRBV7-3 and J usage is TRBJ2-3; 9 bases fit TRBD1. CDR1 is SGHTA and CDR2 is FQGTGA in the germline V gene. This CDR3 spans 14 amino acids. CDR3 region: CASSLTGQGDTQYF. CDR3 DNA sequence: TGTGCCAGCAGCCTAACTGGACAGGGGGATACGCAGTATTTT.

The gene calls are TRBV29-1 and TRBJ2-5, with D perhaps matching TRBD1 (5 bases). V shed 0 bases and J shed 5 bases, with 16 bases lying between them. The germline gives CDR1 SQVTM, CDR2 ANQGSEA. The CDR3 has 15 amino acids. CDR3 in amino acids: CSVEDHMGLEETQYF. Here the CDR3 DNA reads TGCAGCGTTGAAGATCACATGGGGCTTGAGGAGACCCAGTACTTC.

This clonotype was observed many times. This sequence joins TRBV25-1 and TRBJ2-2, with D perhaps TRBD1 or TRBD2 (5 bases each). The CDR3 extends over 14 amino acids. Germline V gene data show CDR1 as MGHDK and CDR2 as SYGVNS. Trimming stripped 10 bases from V and 3 bases from J, with 15 bases between. In DNA, the CDR3 is TGTGCCACCATCGGGGCAGGGTACACCGGGGAGCTGTTTTTT. Protein product: CATIGAGYTGELFF.